The 16 T cell receptor beta chains reported below all come from one sample, sequenced in a study of blood T cells in healthy people across ages. Alongside a J-beta primer mix, a sample-barcoded 5' primer served in a second PCR lasting roughly 6 to 11 cycles. TCRdb ran MiXCR on the 5' RACE reads and lists one entry per CDR3 protein. The data hold over 500,000 distinct CDR3 sequences, with about 27% observed a single time. The sample was also reused in another study, on T cells of mothers and their children.

Sequences were obtained from blood. Every receptor here comes from a boy between 2 and 10 years old in good health.

This clonotype was found a few times. V usage is TRBV5-1 and J usage is TRBJ2-5, with 8 bases aligning to TRBD2. Germline CDR1 SGHRS, CDR2 YFSETQ. J gave up 1 base and V 4 bases, and 6 bases lay outside the gene matches. This CDR3 region has 15 residues. The DNA of the CDR3 is TGCGCCAGCAGCCCCATAGCGGGGATCCAAGAGACCCAGTACTTC. Its translation is CASSPIAGIQETQYF.

This clonotype was counted between two and nine times. The rearrangement joins TRBV7-9 to TRBJ2-7, with 8 bases matching TRBD1. Germline CDR1 SEHNR, CDR2 FQNEAQ (reference sequence). V lost 3 bases, J lost 3 bases, and 7 bases stayed unmatched. The length of the CDR3 is 15 residues. CDR3 nucleotide sequence: TGTGCCAGCAGCTTCATACAGGGGGGAGGCTACGAGCAGTACTTC. Translated: CASSFIQGGGYEQYF.

The gene calls are TRBV25-1 and TRBJ2-5, with D hard to call. This CDR3 is 17 amino acids long. Germline V gene sequence: CDR1 MGHDK, CDR2 SYGVNS. Trimming left V 5 bases short and J 0 bases short, with 19 bases between. The CDR3 region has the DNA TGTGCCAGCAGTCCTGGCCCCGGACGAAAGTACCAAGAGACCCAGTACTTC. Residues: CASSPGPGRKYQETQYF.

The J gene is TRBJ2-1, the V gene TRBV18; 11 bases line up with TRBD1. Trimming took 8 bases from V and 7 from J; bases not matched to a gene: 7. This CDR3 has 14 amino acids. CDR1 and CDR2 (germline): KGHSH, LQKENI. The CDR3 loop reads CASGPGQGVNEQFF. CDR3 DNA: TGTGCCAGCGGACCGGGACAGGGGGTTAATGAGCAGTTCTTC.

The chain recombines TRBV6-5 with TRBJ2-7, with 9 bases lining up with TRBD2. Germline CDR1 MNHEY, CDR2 SVGAGI. V lost 7 bases to trimming and J lost 4 bases; unmatched junction nucleotides: 5. The CDR3 spans 13 residues. The CDR3 loop reads CASTSTSGYEQYF. In DNA form, the CDR3 reads TGTGCCAGCACGTCAACTAGCGGGTACGAGCAGTACTTC.

The rearrangement uses TRBV18 and TRBJ2-2; D remains unclear. The germline V and J ends were trimmed by 6 bases and 2 bases, with 7 bases remaining between them. This CDR3 is 13 amino acids long. Per the germline V gene, CDR1 is KGHSH and CDR2 is LQKENI. In nucleotides, the CDR3 is TGTGCCAGCTCTCCTCATAACACCGGGGAGCTGTTTTTT. This gives the protein CASSPHNTGELFF.

V and J are TRBV14 and TRBJ2-7; TRBD2 matches 11 bases. There are 18 residues in the CDR3. V shed 3 bases and J 3 bases; nucleotides not matched to a gene: 13. CDR1 is SGHDN and CDR2 is FVKESK in the germline V gene. The CDR3 loop reads CASSHGTSGSHLLYEQYF. As DNA, the CDR3 is TGTGCCAGCAGCCACGGGACTAGCGGATCCCACCTACTCTACGAGCAGTACTTC.

This clonotype has more than one count but fewer than ten. The chain carries TRBV27 and TRBJ2-4; D gene uncertain. Germline-derived CDR1 and CDR2 are MNHEY and SMNVEV (reference sequence). The CDR3 totals 11 residues. Trimming left V 5 bases short and J 4 bases short, with 3 bases between. CDR3 in DNA: TGTGCCAGCAGTCAAAAAAACATTCAGTACTTC. Translation: CASSQKNIQYF.

This clonotype appeared a few times. The gene calls are TRBV12-3 or TRBV12-4 and TRBJ2-4, with D perhaps TRBD2 (6 bases). V lost 5 bases to trimming and J lost 0 bases, with 17 bases between them. The CDR3 is 17 amino acids. CDR3 sequence (DNA): TGTGCCAGCAGTAAGGGAAACGGGACTCTAGCCAAAAACATTCAGTACTTC. It yields the protein CASSKGNGTLAKNIQYF.

Points on this clonotype: The junction does not match germline at one end; this may be a read error. The CDR3 sequence: CASSQAEGGGETQYF. Written as DNA, the CDR3 is TGCGCCAGCAGTCAAGCAGAGGGCGGAGGAGAGACCCAGTACTTC. This chain uses TRBV4-1 with TRBJ2-5; maybe TRBD2 (5 bases). Germline CDR1 is MGHRA and CDR2 is YSYEKL. CDR3 length: 15 amino acids.

This clonotype was counted at least ten times. One junction end does not reproduce the germline sequence, and a read error may be involved. The chain employs TRBV5-1 and TRBJ2-5; 11 bases agree with TRBD2. The CDR3 loop spans 14 amino acids. CDR1 is SGHRS, CDR2 YFSETQ, per germline. In DNA form, the CDR3 reads TGTGCCAGCAGTTCCGGACTAGCGGGAGAGACCCAGTACTTC. This translates into CASSSGLAGETQYF.

The chain joins TRBV7-9 to TRBJ2-5; D is perhaps TRBD2 (5 bases). The CDR3 runs to 13 residues. V lost 6 bases, J lost 5 bases, and 13 bases lay in between. The germline CDR1 and CDR2 sequences are SEHNR and FQNEAQ (reference sequence). The CDR3 protein is CASREAPGETQYF. CDR3 DNA sequence: TGTGCCAGCAGGGAAGCGCCGGGGGAGACCCAGTACTTC.

V is TRBV4-2 and J is TRBJ1-1; possibly TRBD1 for D (5 bases). This CDR3 comprises 15 residues. CDR1 and CDR2 from the germline V gene are LGHNA and YNFKEQ. Between the trimmed V and J ends, which lost 0 bases and 1 base, there was a span of 9 bases. This CDR3 is CASSQELTGNTEAFF. The CDR3 bases are TGTGCCAGCAGCCAAGAATTAACAGGGAACACTGAAGCTTTCTTT.

V gene TRBV28 combines with J gene TRBJ2-7; 8 nucleotides agree with TRBD2. This CDR3 is 14 amino acids long. Trimming took 4 bases from V and 7 from J; bases not matched to a gene: 9. The germline CDR1 and CDR2 sequences are MDHEN and SYDVKM. DNA for the CDR3: TGTGCCAGCAGTTCAGGCGGGGGGCGGGTGGAGCAGTACTTC. Its translation: CASSSGGGRVEQYF.

The chain uses TRBV12-3 or TRBV12-4 and TRBJ2-5, with 10 bases lining up with TRBD1. The J segment lost 2 bases and the V segment lost 5 bases, leaving 8 bases of the junction unmatched. There are 16 residues in the CDR3. The CDR3 region is CASSRPPDRGQETQYF. The CDR3 DNA reads TGTGCCAGCAGTCGCCCCCCGGACAGGGGGCAAGAGACCCAGTACTTC.

This chain joins TRBV21-1 and TRBJ2-4; the table's D call of TRBD1 was not tested on the DNA. TRBV21-1 represents a pseudogene. The CDR3 contains 15 residues. CDR3 amino acids: CASSSPGTAKNIQYF. DNA for the CDR3: TGTGCCAGCAGCTCCCCCGGGACAGCCAAAAACATTCAGTACTTC.